The clone carrying this T cell receptor (beta chain) was seen repeatedly, ten times or more. TCRbeta library construction was performed incorporating unique molecular identifiers. Via MiXCR, TCRdb re-called the PCR reads, giving one row per CDR3 protein. The repertoire holds under 750,000 distinct CDR3 sequences, with under 30% as singletons. The data were obtained in a study of T-cell reconstitution after alpha-beta-depleted transplantation in children. The CDR3 length is 13 residues. V was shortened by 6 bases and J by 5 bases, with 13 bases between the two germline ends. Germline V gene lookup returns CDR1 DFQATT and CDR2 SNEGSKA (reference sequence).

The origin of this receptor is a boy under two years old who had a stem cell transplant for acute myeloid leukemia, so the T cells may come from the graft donor. The gene calls are TRBV20-1 and TRBJ1-4; tentative D call: TRBD1 (5 bases). The specimen was PBMCs, mostly from graft donor cells, collected 360 days after TCRalphabeta/CD19-depleted stem cell transplant. The CDR3 reads CSAGGAWNEKLFF. Here the CDR3 DNA reads TGCAGTGCGGGCGGGGCGTGGAATGAAAAACTGTTTTTT.